Listed here are 18 T cell receptor beta chains from one sample, sequenced in a study of CD8+ T cells in alopecia areata. Sequencing used cDNA as its template, made by extracting RNA and reverse transcribing it. TCRdb keeps only in-frame clones here, not all; method: immunoSEQ multiplex PCR. The sample lists 200,000 to 250,000 clones, 50% to 65% occurring once. The sequences come from CD4+ T cells sorted from blood, collected at week 0. The source is a human donor with alopecia areata.

This chain uses TRBV27 with TRBJ2-3, with D possibly matching TRBD1 (5 bases). V lost 6 bases and J lost 6, with 10 bases in between. The CDR3 covers 12 residues. Germline V gene lookup returns CDR1 MNHEY and CDR2 SMNVEV (reference sequence). The DNA for the CDR3 is TGTGCCAGCAGGCAGGGTATGGATACGCAGTATTTT. Its protein product is CASRQGMDTQYF.

The chain uses TRBV19 and TRBJ1-1, with D possibly being TRBD1 (5 bases). Per germline, CDR1 LNHDA and CDR2 SQIVND (reference sequence). The CDR3 consists of 13 residues. V was pared by 7 bases and J by 3 bases, with 12 bases between. The CDR3 DNA is TGTGCCAGTAAGGGGTCAGGTCACACTGAAGCTTTCTTT. This codes for CASKGSGHTEAFF.

This chain connects TRBV18 to TRBJ2-3; D unclear. This CDR3 is 15 amino acids long. V lost 2 bases to trimming and J lost 0 bases, with 9 bases between them. Germline V gene sequence: CDR1 KGHSH, CDR2 LQKENI. In DNA form, the CDR3 reads TGTGCCAGCTCACCAAGGTCCGCAAGCACAGATACGCAGTATTTT. Protein: CASSPRSASTDTQYF.

The V and J genes are TRBV6-1 and TRBJ2-4, with D uncertain. Looked up from germline, CDR1 is MNHNS and CDR2 is SASEGT. This CDR3 is 13 amino acids long. V gave up 2 bases and J gave up 0 bases, with 2 bases separating them. CDR3: CASSELAKNIQYF. The DNA for the CDR3 is TGTGCCAGCAGTGAACTAGCCAAAAACATTCAGTACTTC.

The gene calls are TRBV2 and TRBJ1-2, with D perhaps TRBD1 (5 bases). This CDR3 spans 15 amino acids. V dropped 7 bases and J dropped 3 bases, with 18 bases sitting between them. Per germline, CDR1 SNHLY and CDR2 FYNNEI. The CDR3 nucleotides read TGTGCCAGCACCCTCCTTGGGCGGGGGGACTATGGCTACACCTTC. Encoded protein: CASTLLGRGDYGYTF. Variable domain in full (rest from reference TRBV2 and TRBJ1-2): EPEVTQTPSHQVTQMGQEVILRCVPISNHLYFYWYRQILGQKVEFLVSFYNNEISEKSEIFDDQFSVERPDGSNFTLKIRSTKLEDSAMYFCASTLLGRGDYGYTFGSGTRLTVV.

The CDR3 coding sequence is TGTGCCAGCAGCCCGGAGGGGAAACGCGAGCAGTACTTC. Protein: CASSPEGKREQYF. This chain joins TRBV5-6 and TRBJ2-7, with D possibly TRBD2 on 6 matching bases. The CDR3 is 13 amino acids. Trimming took 4 bases from V and 6 from J, leaving 14 bases between them. The germline V gene encodes CDR1 SGHDT and CDR2 YYEEEE.

This chain connects TRBV5-1 to TRBJ2-3; D ambiguous. Germline V gene data show CDR1 as SGHRS and CDR2 as YFSETQ. The V and J ends lost 1 base and 2 bases respectively, with 14 bases between them. This CDR3 is 16 amino acids long. This chain's CDR3 is CASSLRSASLTDTQYF. In nucleotides, the CDR3 is TGCGCCAGCAGCTTGCGGTCCGCCAGTCTCACAGATACGCAGTATTTT.

This chain links TRBV29-1 with TRBJ1-1; 8 nucleotides align to TRBD1. This CDR3 region has 14 residues. Germline CDR1 is SQVTM and CDR2 is ANQGSEA. The trim removed 4 bases at V and 5 bases at J, leaving 9 bases unmatched. This CDR3 is CSVVPDRVVTEAFF. CDR3 DNA: TGCAGCGTTGTCCCGGACAGGGTCGTGACTGAAGCTTTCTTT. Drawing the rest from reference TRBV29-1 and TRBJ1-1, the complete variable domain is SAVISQKPSRDICQRGTSLTIQCQVDSQVTMMFWYRQQPGQSLTLIATANQGSEATYESGFVIDKFPISRPNLTFSTLTVSNMSPEDSSIYLCSVVPDRVVTEAFFGQGTRLTVV.

V is TRBV29-1 and J is TRBJ2-4; TRBD1 matches at 8 bases. The germline gives CDR1 SQVTM, CDR2 ANQGSEA. V was clipped by 3 bases and J by 8 bases; unmatched bases: 12. The CDR3 is 15 amino acids. The CDR3 region has the DNA TGCAGCGTTGACGGGACAGGAAAACCTGGGGACATTCAGTACTTC. It encodes CSVDGTGKPGDIQYF.

The J gene is TRBJ1-5, the V gene TRBV29-1; TRBD1 matches at 7 bases. The CDR3 is 12 residues long. The germline V gene encodes CDR1 SQVTM and CDR2 ANQGSEA. The trim removed 7 bases at V and 6 bases at J, leaving 6 bases unmatched. CDR3 loop: CSDRHRGQPQHF. CDR3 DNA: TGCAGCGATCGGCACAGGGGTCAGCCCCAGCATTTT.

J is TRBJ1-5 and V is TRBV29-1; the D gene is possibly TRBD1 (5 bases). This CDR3 spans 13 amino acids. Trimming took off 7 bases at V and 3 bases at J, with 13 bases between the two ends. Germline lookup yields CDR1 SQVTM and CDR2 ANQGSEA. This CDR3 reads CSARQGYNQPQHF. The DNA of the CDR3 is TGCAGCGCGAGGCAGGGTTACAATCAGCCCCAGCATTTT.

The chain couples TRBV7-8 to TRBJ1-6; weak D call: TRBD1 (5 bases). The V end was cut by 3 bases, the J end by 2 bases, with 11 bases between. The V gene's germline CDR1 is SGHVS and CDR2 FQNEAQ. There are 16 residues in the CDR3. The chain's CDR3 is CASSLRGTTYNSPLHF. The CDR3 region has the DNA TGTGCCAGCAGCTTGAGGGGAACGACCTATAATTCACCCCTCCACTTT. Variable domain in full (rest from reference TRBV7-8 and TRBJ1-6): GAGVSQSPRYKVAKRGQDVALRCDPISGHVSLFWYQQALGQGPEFLTYFQNEAQLDKSGLPSDRFFAERPEGSVSTLKIQRTQQEDSAVYLCASSLRGTTYNSPLHFGNGTRLTVT.

V is TRBV30 and J is TRBJ2-2; TRBD1 might be the D (6 bases). This CDR3 spans 14 amino acids. Germline V CDR1 and CDR2: GTSNPN, SVGIG (reference sequence). V was clipped by 8 bases and J by 4 bases, with 17 bases between them. CDR3 DNA sequence: TGTGCCAGGCCCACAGGGCCGAGCACCGGGGAGCTGTTTTTT. Encoded protein: CARPTGPSTGELFF.

The chain couples TRBV14 to TRBJ2-7; the D is unclear. The CDR3 is made up of 13 amino acids. V was pared by 0 bases and J by 6 bases, with 9 bases between. Germline CDR1 SGHDN, CDR2 FVKESK. The CDR3 spells CASSQDFSLEQYF. The CDR3 coding sequence is TGTGCCAGCAGCCAAGACTTTTCTCTCGAGCAGTACTTC.

The gene calls are TRBV6-5 and TRBJ2-5; 11 bases are shared with TRBD1. The CDR3 sequence is 14 residues long. Germline CDR1 MNHEY, CDR2 SVGAGI. The V segment lost 6 bases and the J segment 4 bases; nucleotides outside the gene matches: 4. CDR3 in DNA: TGTGCCAGCAGCACGGGACAGGGGGGAGAGACCCAGTACTTC. It encodes CASSTGQGGETQYF.

This clone was counted a single time. The V gene is TRBV30, the J gene TRBJ2-3; maybe TRBD1 (5 bases). Germline assignment: CDR1 GTSNPN and CDR2 SVGIG (reference sequence). Deletions cut 2 bases from V and 1 base from J, with 10 bases between. This CDR3 is built from 14 residues. CDR3 nucleotides: TGTGCCTGGAGTTGGGGCTTCGGCACAGATACGCAGTATTTT. As protein: CAWSWGFGTDTQYF.

This clone was counted between two and nine times. The chain employs TRBV19 and TRBJ1-1; D is possibly TRBD1 (6 bases). CDR1 LNHDA and CDR2 SQIVND come from the germline V gene (reference sequence). CDR3 length: 17 residues. V was clipped by 3 bases and J by 0 bases, with 17 bases between them. The CDR3 DNA reads TGTGCCAGTAGTATGGGACAAGGTCGTAGGATGAACACTGAAGCTTTCTTT. It yields the protein CASSMGQGRRMNTEAFF.

This clone was seen only a few times. The chain recombines TRBV19 with TRBJ1-1; no clear D. This CDR3 spans 14 amino acids. The germline V and J ends were trimmed by 5 bases and 11 bases, with 21 bases remaining between them. Germline CDR1 LNHDA, CDR2 SQIVND (reference sequence). The CDR3 spells CASSPHSALEVAFF. The CDR3 coding sequence is TGTGCCAGTAGTCCTCATTCGGCCCTGGAAGTGGCTTTCTTT.